This section outlines one T cell receptor (beta chain) sequence together with its context. The antigen remains undetermined. The germline CDR1 and CDR2 sequences are ENHRY and SYGVKD. Trimming removed 4 bases at V and 1 base at J, with 11 bases between. The CDR3 runs 15 residues. The PCR employed 60 Vbeta primers together with 13 Jbeta primers. Some clones are missing from TCRdb's copy, which holds only in-frame ones; the method was immunoSEQ multiplex PCR. This table has 200,000 to 250,000 clones, approximately 80% appearing once. The record originates from a study of cytomegalovirus exposure and HLA in healthy donors. The study's findings and limits: The classifier reportedly diagnosed cytomegalovirus status with high sensitivity and specificity. Analysis was performed later, and it showed HLA-associated TCR beta chains to be more clonally expanded than equally common others. The study found most TCR sequences rare, yet found some public TCRs in many donors.

The chain carries TRBV10-3 and TRBJ1-3; D might be TRBD1 (5 bases). Sequenced material: PBMCs. This receptor was obtained from a girl under 18 in good health and CMV-seronegative. CDR3 sequence: CAISAEGLSGNTIYF. The CDR3 DNA reads as TGTGCCATCAGTGCGGAGGGGCTTTCTGGAAACACCATATATTTT.